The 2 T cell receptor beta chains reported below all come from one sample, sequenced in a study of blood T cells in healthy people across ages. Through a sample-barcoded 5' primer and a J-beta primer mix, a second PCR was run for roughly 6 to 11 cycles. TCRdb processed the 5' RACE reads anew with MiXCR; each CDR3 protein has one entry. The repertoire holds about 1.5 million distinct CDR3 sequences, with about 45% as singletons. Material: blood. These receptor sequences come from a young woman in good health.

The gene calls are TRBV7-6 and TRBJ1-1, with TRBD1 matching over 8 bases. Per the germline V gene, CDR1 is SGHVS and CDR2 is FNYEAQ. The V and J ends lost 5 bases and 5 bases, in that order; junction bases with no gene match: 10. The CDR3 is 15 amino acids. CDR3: CASSARQGMRTEAFF. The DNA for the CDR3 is TGTGCCAGCAGCGCCAGACAGGGGATGAGAACTGAAGCTTTCTTT.

For the CDR3, the DNA is TGTGCCAGTAGTATGTCGATTATGAACACTGAAGCTTTCTTT. Its translation is CASSMSIMNTEAFF. This rearrangement joins TRBV19 to TRBJ1-1; D remains ambiguous. This CDR3 has 14 amino acids. Trimming pared 3 bases from V and 0 bases from J, leaving 8 bases between. Germline CDR1 and CDR2: LNHDA and SQIVND (reference sequence).